This passage covers 19 T cell receptor beta chains from one sample sequenced in a study of blood T cell repertoires in COVID-19. The protocol was immunoSEQ multiplex PCR, while the TCRdb copy is restricted to in-frame clones and leaves out a portion. The sample contains roughly 160,000 clones, 90% to 95% of which appear only once. Sequencing was performed on peripheral blood. The receptor source for this set is a man aged 50 to 59 with acute or convalescent COVID-19.

This clone was seen once. The J gene is TRBJ2-1, the V gene TRBV19; 13 nucleotides agree with TRBD2. This CDR3 region has 15 residues. Germline V gene sequence: CDR1 LNHDA, CDR2 SQIVND (reference sequence). V trimming: 5 bases; J trimming: 7 bases; junction bases outside the gene matches: 5. The CDR3 region is CASSRGLAGENEQFF. In DNA, the CDR3 is TGTGCCAGTAGTCGCGGACTAGCGGGAGAAAATGAGCAGTTCTTC.

The chain couples TRBV3-1 (or the pseudogene TRBV3-2) to TRBJ1-1; no clear D. Germline V lookup: CDR1 LGHDT, CDR2 YNNKEL (reference sequence). Trimming shortened V by 2 bases and J by 5 bases, and 9 bases separated the two germline ends. The CDR3 spans 13 residues. CDR3 DNA: TGTGCCAGCAGCCAACGGATGGAGACTGAAGCTTTCTTT. Translation: CASSQRMETEAFF.

This clone was detected a few times. CDR3 protein: CASSEATGGAIYGYTF. In DNA form, the CDR3 reads TGTGCCAGCAGTGAAGCGACAGGGGGCGCAATCTATGGCTACACCTTC. The V and J genes are TRBV6-1 and TRBJ1-2; 10 bases are a match to TRBD1. V gave up 0 bases and J gave up 4 bases; unmatched junction bases: 5. CDR1 and CDR2 (germline): MNHNS, SASEGT. This CDR3 region has 16 residues.

Written as DNA, the CDR3 is TGTGCCAGCAGCGTGGGACAGCAAAATTCACCCCTCCACTTT. Translation: CASSVGQQNSPLHF. V gene TRBV9 combines with J gene TRBJ1-6, with TRBD1 matching over 7 bases. Trimming at V came to 2 bases and at J to 7 bases, leaving 3 bases not matched to a gene. The CDR3 consists of 14 residues. Germline lookup yields CDR1 SGDLS and CDR2 YYNGEE.

The chain uses TRBV6-4 and TRBJ1-2, with no clear D. V dropped 4 bases and J dropped 2 bases, with 11 bases sitting between them. CDR3 length equals 14 residues. Germline lookup yields CDR1 MRHNA and CDR2 SNTAGT. CDR3 DNA: TGTGCCAGCAGTGCCGACCCGGGGAACTATGGCTACACCTTC. It yields the protein CASSADPGNYGYTF.

The genes are TRBV6-6 and TRBJ2-5, with 9 positions matching TRBD1. The CDR3 runs 16 residues. Germline CDR1 and CDR2: MNHNY and SVGAGI (reference sequence). V shed 5 bases and J 1 base; nucleotides not matched to a gene: 8. DNA for the CDR3: TGTGCCAGCAGTGCGGGACAGGGATCTTCCCAAGAGACCCAGTACTTC. Amino acid sequence: CASSAGQGSSQETQYF.

This chain joins TRBV11-3 and TRBJ2-2, with a possible D match to TRBD2 (6 bases). The CDR3 length is 15 residues. V was trimmed by 5 bases and J by 6 bases, leaving 16 bases between them. The germline V gene has CDR1 SGHNT and CDR2 YENEEA. The CDR3 DNA reads TGTGCCAGCAGCCCCCCCGGAGGGTATCCCGGGGAGCTGTTTTTT. Translating gives CASSPPGGYPGELFF.

The genes are TRBV7-9 and TRBJ2-3; 8 bases match TRBD1. Germline-derived CDR1 and CDR2 are SEHNR and FQNEAQ (reference sequence). The CDR3 consists of 14 residues. V lost 3 bases to trimming and J lost 5 bases; unmatched junction nucleotides: 4. The CDR3 is CASSFQGAVDTQYF. The CDR3, as DNA: TGTGCCAGCAGCTTTCAGGGGGCTGTAGATACGCAGTATTTT.

This chain connects TRBV29-1 to TRBJ2-3; 9 nucleotides match TRBD1. V was pared by 6 bases and J by 3 bases, with 4 bases of the junction left unmatched. Germline V gene data show CDR1 as SQVTM and CDR2 as ANQGSEA. The CDR3 covers 13 residues. This chain's CDR3 is CSVGTGITDTQYF. In DNA, the CDR3 is TGCAGCGTGGGGACAGGGATAACAGATACGCAGTATTTT.

The rearrangement links TRBV7-9 to TRBJ2-1, with TRBD2 identical over 7 bases. Germline assignment: CDR1 SEHNR and CDR2 FQNEAQ (reference sequence). V lost 5 bases and J lost 7; bases outside the gene matches: 2. The CDR3 loop spans 12 amino acids. The CDR3, as DNA: TGTGCCAGCAGCGTGGGGGGGAATGAGCAGTTCTTC. Residues: CASSVGGNEQFF.

The rearrangement links TRBV19 to TRBJ2-3; 8 positions match TRBD2. The V and J ends lost 0 bases and 6 bases, in that order; junction bases with no gene match: 2. Germline V gene lookup returns CDR1 LNHDA and CDR2 SQIVND (reference sequence). The CDR3 totals 14 residues. The CDR3 here is CASSIEAGADTQYF. Written as DNA, the CDR3 is TGTGCCAGTAGTATAGAAGCGGGAGCGGATACGCAGTATTTT.

The chain has TRBV6-6 and TRBJ1-5; weak D call: TRBD1 (5 bases). In germline, CDR1 is MNHNY, CDR2 SVGAGI (reference sequence). V dropped 3 bases and J dropped 6 bases, with 9 bases sitting between them. The CDR3 loop spans 13 amino acids. CDR3 DNA sequence: TGTGCCAGCAGTTATCAGGGAACTCAGCCCCAGCATTTT. Protein: CASSYQGTQPQHF.

J is TRBJ2-7 and V is TRBV15, with a weak D call TRBD1 (5 bases). There are 14 residues in the CDR3. Germline values: CDR1 LNHNV, CDR2 YYDKDF (reference sequence). Trimming removed 1 base at V and 4 bases at J, with 11 bases between. The CDR3 sequence is CATSRGLGVYEQYF. CDR3 sequence (DNA): TGTGCCACCAGCAGAGGTTTAGGGGTTTACGAGCAGTACTTC. The full variable domain, in which reference TRBV15 and TRBJ2-7 provide the parts outside the CDR3, is DAMVIQNPRYQVTQFGKPVTLSCSQTLNHNVMYWYQQKSSQAPKLLFHYYDKDFNNEADTPDNFQSRRPNTSFCFLDIRSPGLGDTAMYLCATSRGLGVYEQYFGPGTRLTVT.

The chain recombines TRBV30 with TRBJ1-6; TRBD1 aligns across 7 bases. Trimming took 5 bases from V and 8 from J; bases not matched to a gene: 0. The germline CDR1 and CDR2 sequences are GTSNPN and SVGIG (reference sequence). The CDR3 covers 11 residues. CDR3 nucleotides: TGTGCCTGGGACAGGGATTCACCCCTCCACTTT. Translated: CAWDRDSPLHF.

This clone was seen a handful of times. The V and J genes are TRBV27 and TRBJ1-1, with 9 positions matching TRBD1. This CDR3 region has 14 residues. CDR1 MNHEY and CDR2 SMNVEV come from the germline V gene (reference sequence). Trimming removed 6 bases from V and 8 bases from J; junction bases left unmatched: 10. This chain's CDR3 is CASSSGTGPLEAFF. The CDR3 DNA is TGTGCCAGCAGCTCCGGGACAGGGCCTTTAGAAGCTTTCTTT.

This chain connects TRBV7-9 to TRBJ2-5; the D is unclear. Germline lookup yields CDR1 SEHNR and CDR2 FQNEAQ (reference sequence). V shed 2 bases and J shed 4 bases, with 5 bases lying between them. The CDR3 covers 12 residues. The CDR3 bases are TGTGCCAGCAGCTTAACAGCAGAGACCCAGTACTTC. Translated: CASSLTAETQYF.

This clone has only one observation. This sequence joins TRBV4-1 and TRBJ1-2; maybe TRBD1 (6 bases). The germline V gene encodes CDR1 MGHRA and CDR2 YSYEKL. V was pared by 1 base and J by 0 bases, with 12 bases between. The CDR3 is 16 amino acids. The CDR3 sequence is CASSQVGTSANYGYTF. CDR3 coding DNA: TGCGCCAGCAGCCAAGTTGGGACATCTGCTAACTATGGCTACACCTTC.

A few counts support this clone. The rearrangement joins TRBV10-3 to TRBJ1-2; 8 positions agree with TRBD1. The CDR3 length is 14 residues. V was clipped by 3 bases and J by 3 bases; unmatched bases: 3. Germline values: CDR1 ENHRY, CDR2 SYGVKD. The CDR3, as DNA: TGTGCCATCAGTGATGGACAGGGCTACTATGGCTACACCTTC. Protein: CAISDGQGYYGYTF.

V is TRBV23-1 and J is TRBJ1-5, with a weak D call TRBD1 (6 bases). Being an ORF, TRBV23-1 has a function that is uncertain. V gave up 2 bases and J gave up 10 bases, with 18 bases separating them. The CDR3 totals 15 residues. DNA of the CDR3: TGCGCCAGCAGTCAAATGGACAGCCAACGCTTCCCCCAGCATTTT. Its translation is CASSQMDSQRFPQHF.